This passage covers 16 T cell receptor beta chains from one sample sequenced in a study of vaccination and CD4 T cells after COVID-19. The Oncomine TCR Beta short-read assay was applied to DNA of cultured CD4+ T cells. TCRdb ran MiXCR on the PCR reads and lists one entry per CDR3 protein. In the table there are 12,000 or so distinct CDR3 sequences, roughly 61% of which are singletons. The treatment denotes: roughly 10-day PBMC culture with coronavirus spike peptide pools or control peptides (ViraFEST assay). For these TCRs, the target antigens are not known. The sequencing input was CD4+ T cells from blood, cultured in vitro. All receptors derive from a human donor who had recovered from COVID-19.

This clonotype was recorded only once. The rearrangement joins TRBV20-1 to TRBJ1-1, with TRBD1 as a possible D gene (5 bases). V lost 5 bases to trimming and J lost 7 bases, with 14 bases between them. This CDR3 contains 12 residues. Germline assignment: CDR1 DFQATT and CDR2 SNEGSKA (reference sequence). In nucleotides, the CDR3 is TGCAGTGCTTCCCAGACAGAGATTGAAGCTTTCTTT. Protein product: CSASQTEIEAFF.

This sequence joins TRBV19 and TRBJ2-1, with D perhaps given as TRBD1 or TRBD2 (5 bases each). The germline V gene encodes CDR1 LNHDA and CDR2 SQIVND (reference sequence). The CDR3 is 12 amino acids. V shed 2 bases and J shed 10 bases, with 9 bases lying between them. CDR3 loop: CASSITGTEQFF. The CDR3 nucleotides are TGTGCCAGTAGTATAACGGGGACCGAGCAGTTCTTC.

V gene TRBV20-1 combines with J gene TRBJ2-1; 12 nucleotides line up with TRBD2. Unmatched junction bases numbered 3, after V lost 4 bases and J lost 2 bases. Germline V gene lookup returns CDR1 DFQATT and CDR2 SNEGSKA (reference sequence). This CDR3 is built from 15 residues. The CDR3 bases are TGCAGTGCTAAACGGACTAGCGGGGCCTACAATGAGCAGTTCTTC. Its protein product is CSAKRTSGAYNEQFF.

This chain connects TRBV2 to TRBJ2-7; D possibly matches TRBD1 or TRBD2 (5 bases each). Per the germline V gene, CDR1 is SNHLY and CDR2 is FYNNEI. Trimming took off 8 bases at V and 5 bases at J, with 22 bases between the two ends. CDR3 length: 15 residues. The CDR3 coding sequence is TGTGCCAGCTTGAGGGAAGGGGCCCTCCCCCACGAGCAGTACTTC. The encoded protein is CASLREGALPHEQYF.

The chain has TRBV6-5 and TRBJ1-1; weak D call: TRBD1 (5 bases). This CDR3 comprises 16 residues. Per germline, CDR1 MNHEY and CDR2 SVGAGI. V was shortened by 0 bases and J by 1 base, with 12 bases between the two germline ends. CDR3 region: CASSYSRRGSNTEAFF. In nucleotides, the CDR3 is TGTGCCAGCAGTTACTCGAGGAGGGGCTCGAACACTGAAGCTTTCTTT.

This clonotype came up a few times. The gene calls are TRBV27 and TRBJ2-2; the D gene could be TRBD1 or TRBD2 (7 bases each). The CDR3 is made up of 15 amino acids. The germline V and J ends were trimmed by 6 bases and 6 bases, with 17 bases remaining between them. The germline V gene has CDR1 MNHEY and CDR2 SMNVEV (reference sequence). The CDR3 loop reads CASRGRGRGAGELFF. Written as DNA, the CDR3 is TGTGCCAGCAGGGGGAGGGGGCGCGGGGCCGGGGAGCTGTTTTTT.

The chain carries TRBV28 and TRBJ1-1; D might be TRBD1 (6 bases). Germline V CDR1 and CDR2: MDHEN, SYDVKM. The CDR3 is made up of 16 amino acids. Trimming shortened V by 7 bases and J by 0 bases, and 18 bases separated the two germline ends. CDR3 residues: CASTKHRGGLNTEAFF. CDR3 coding DNA: TGTGCCAGCACGAAGCACCGGGGGGGGCTGAACACTGAAGCTTTCTTT.

The chain employs TRBV24-1 and TRBJ2-3; D tentatively reads TRBD1 or TRBD2 (5 bases each). This CDR3 has 18 amino acids. Trimming cost V 5 bases and J 1 base, with 21 bases left between them. CDR1 and CDR2 from the germline V gene are KGHDR and SFDVKD. The CDR3 DNA reads TGTGCCACCAGTGGGGACCCAACCGGGGTCGCTGGCACAGATACGCAGTATTTT. As protein: CATSGDPTGVAGTDTQYF.

The J gene is TRBJ1-1, the V gene TRBV29-1; unclear D gene. Trimming removed 3 bases from V and 5 bases from J, with 19 bases in between. The length of the CDR3 is 15 residues. The V gene's germline CDR1 is SQVTM and CDR2 ANQGSEA. The CDR3 loop is CSVDRGVGRKTEAFF. The CDR3 nucleotides read TGCAGCGTTGACCGCGGGGTGGGTAGGAAGACTGAAGCTTTCTTT. The full variable domain, in which reference TRBV29-1 and TRBJ1-1 provide the parts outside the CDR3, is SAVISQKPSRDICQRGTSLTIQCQVDSQVTMMFWYRQQPGQSLTLIATANQGSEATYESGFVIDKFPISRPNLTFSTLTVSNMSPEDSSIYLCSVDRGVGRKTEAFFGQGTRLTVV.

This clonotype has a handful of counts. The gene calls are TRBV6-2 or TRBV6-3 and TRBJ2-5; D ambiguous. This CDR3 is 12 amino acids long. V lost 6 bases to trimming and J lost 5 bases, with 10 bases between them. Germline CDR1 and CDR2: MNHEY and SVGEGT. The CDR3 here is CASRDGRETQYF. Written as DNA, the CDR3 is TGTGCCAGCAGGGACGGGCGGGAGACCCAGTACTTC.

The rearrangement uses TRBV5-4 and TRBJ1-6, with D possibly being TRBD1 (5 bases). Germline-derived CDR1 and CDR2 are SGHNT and YYREEE (reference sequence). The CDR3 totals 13 residues. Trimming took off 2 bases at V and 5 bases at J, with 5 bases between the two ends. The CDR3 region is CASSLGDNSPLHF. CDR3 nucleotide sequence: TGTGCCAGCAGCTTAGGGGATAATTCACCCCTCCACTTT.

V gene TRBV28 combines with J gene TRBJ1-5; TRBD1 is a possible D gene (5 bases). The V end lost 10 bases, the J end lost 7 bases, and 14 bases lay between the germline ends. The CDR3 spans 12 residues. From germline, CDR1 is MDHEN and CDR2 SYDVKM. The CDR3 loop reads CATLRGYQPQHF. The CDR3 DNA sequence: TGTGCCACCCTGCGGGGGTACCAGCCCCAGCATTTT.

This clonotype was counted between two and nine times. The gene calls are TRBV7-2 and TRBJ2-3, with D unresolved. This CDR3 spans 15 amino acids. Per the germline V gene, CDR1 is SGHTA and CDR2 is FQGNSA. V was clipped by 2 bases and J by 4 bases, with 13 bases between them. CDR3 sequence reads: CASSLSLAPADTQYF. In DNA form, the CDR3 reads TGTGCCAGCAGCTTATCACTGGCGCCCGCAGATACGCAGTATTTT.

The gene calls are TRBV27 and TRBJ1-2; D not certain. Germline CDR1 MNHEY, CDR2 SMNVEV (reference sequence). V was pared by 8 bases and J by 4 bases, with 14 bases between. CDR3 size: 13 residues. The CDR3 here is CASGFRAAYGYTF. The CDR3 DNA sequence: TGTGCCAGCGGGTTCCGGGCAGCCTATGGCTACACCTTC.

This chain joins TRBV28 and TRBJ1-2; 10 nucleotides line up with TRBD1. Looked up from germline, CDR1 is MDHEN and CDR2 is SYDVKM. The V segment lost 6 bases and the J segment 1 base; nucleotides outside the gene matches: 11. The CDR3 is 17 residues long. The CDR3 DNA sequence: TGTGCCAGCAGGTATCAGAGGGGACAGGGGTTTAACTATGGCTACACCTTC. Amino acids: CASRYQRGQGFNYGYTF.

This clonotype has only a few counts. The V and J genes are TRBV7-6 and TRBJ1-1; no clear D gene. The CDR3 has 13 amino acids. Germline CDR1 reads SGHVS; CDR2 reads FNYEAQ. Trimming shortened V by 2 bases and J by 1 base, and 5 bases separated the two germline ends. CDR3 loop: CASSLKQNTEAFF. DNA of the CDR3: TGTGCCAGCAGCTTAAAACAGAACACTGAAGCTTTCTTT.